This entry lists 18 T cell receptor beta chains sequenced from one sample in a study of monozygotic twins with inflammatory bowel disease. For each CDR3 protein, TCRdb gives one entry from its re-call of the 5' RACE reads, without DNA. Across approximately 330,000 distinct CDR3 sequences, the top ten clones capture approximately 2% of the sample. The sample comprised blood. The receptors originated from a human donor with ulcerative colitis or Crohn's disease, or a healthy co-twin of an affected twin (not recorded which).

V is TRBV4-3 and J is TRBJ1-6; TCRdb's D gene call, TRBD1, goes unchecked for lack of DNA. The germline V gene encodes CDR1 LGHNA and CDR2 YSLEER. The CDR3 totals 16 residues. CDR3 region: CASSQDLDRGNSPLHF.

CDR3 in amino acids: CASSLGDRNTDTQYF. The chain employs TRBV11-1 and TRBJ2-3; the TRBD1 assignment by TCRdb is unverifiable without DNA. The V gene's germline CDR1 is SGHAT and CDR2 FQDESV (reference sequence). The CDR3 runs to 15 residues.

This chain's CDR3 is CASRVLTGTGNTEAFF. The chain employs TRBV2 and TRBJ1-1; TCRdb selects TRBD1, and the lack of DNA leaves this call unchecked. The CDR3 totals 16 residues. Germline V gives CDR1 SNHLY, CDR2 FYNNEI.

This chain uses TRBV5-1 with TRBJ2-2; the TCRdb D gene call, TRBD1, has no DNA to confirm it. Germline V gene data show CDR1 as SGHRS and CDR2 as YFSETQ. This CDR3 spans 16 amino acids. The CDR3 sequence: CASSLGGTQNTGELFF.

J is TRBJ2-1 and V is TRBV6-1; TCRdb's assignment of TRBD2 cannot be checked, as there is no DNA. CDR3 length equals 16 residues. CDR1 and CDR2 (germline): MNHNS, SASEGT. CDR3: CASSELRGGFFDEQFF.

The chain links TRBV7-9 to TRBJ2-6. The CDR3 sequence is 15 residues long. Germline-derived CDR1 and CDR2 are SEHNR and FQNEAQ (reference sequence). Here the CDR3 reads CASSLVVSGANVLTF.

V is TRBV10-1 and J is TRBJ1-6; the TCRdb call, TRBD1, lacks DNA for checking. Germline CDR1 and CDR2: WNHNN and SYGVQD (reference sequence). This CDR3 contains 15 residues. The CDR3 spells CASSEGAGGKSPLHF.

V is TRBV5-1 and J is TRBJ1-1. In germline, CDR1 is SGHRS, CDR2 YFSETQ. The CDR3 is 12 amino acids. The CDR3 protein is CASREAGTEAFF.

The CDR3 sequence is CASSRRSSGNTIYF. The chain is built from TRBV12-3 or TRBV12-4 and TRBJ1-3. The CDR3 length is 14 residues.

The gene calls are TRBV7-9 and TRBJ2-1; checking the TCRdb D call of TRBD1 is not possible without DNA. CDR1 SEHNR and CDR2 FQNEAQ come from the germline V gene (reference sequence). The length of the CDR3 is 16 residues. The CDR3 sequence: CASSLDVGQGPNEQFF.

V and J are TRBV19 and TRBJ1-2. This CDR3 is built from 15 residues. Per germline, CDR1 LNHDA and CDR2 SQIVND (reference sequence). CDR3 residues: CASSTQAPGNYGYTF.

The J gene is TRBJ2-5, the V gene TRBV4-2; lacking DNA, the TRBD2 call made by TCRdb goes unchecked. Germline V lookup: CDR1 LGHNA, CDR2 YNFKEQ. This CDR3 is 18 amino acids long. The CDR3 here is CASSSGLAGEGNLETQYF.

The chain couples TRBV12-3 or TRBV12-4 to TRBJ2-7; TCRdb reports TRBD1, a call that lacks DNA to check it against. The CDR3 is made up of 12 amino acids. The chain's CDR3 is CASKPTWGEQYF.

The CDR3 loop is CASSGTRLETQYF. The rearrangement uses TRBV12-3 or TRBV12-4 and TRBJ2-5; TCRdb's D call of TRBD2 is untestable without DNA. The CDR3 loop spans 13 amino acids.

This chain joins TRBV5-6 and TRBJ2-1. This CDR3 region has 11 residues. In germline, CDR1 is SGHDT, CDR2 YYEEEE. The CDR3 loop reads CASSLNNEQFF.

The chain joins TRBV20-1 to TRBJ2-1; the TCRdb call, TRBD2, lacks DNA for checking. CDR3 length: 14 residues. CDR1 is DFQATT and CDR2 is SNEGSKA in the germline V gene (reference sequence). Here the CDR3 reads CSARDSGIYNEQFF.

The chain is built from TRBV14 and TRBJ1-2; the TCRdb D gene call, TRBD1, has no DNA to confirm it. The CDR3 extends over 14 amino acids. The germline V gene encodes CDR1 SGHDN and CDR2 FVKESK. CDR3: CASSQRGEIYGYTF.

The V gene is TRBV2, the J gene TRBJ2-1; TCRdb indicates TRBD2, and absent DNA this call remains unverified. The CDR3 loop spans 15 amino acids. Germline-derived CDR1 and CDR2 are SNHLY and FYNNEI. The CDR3 sequence is CASSASGRAVDEQFF.